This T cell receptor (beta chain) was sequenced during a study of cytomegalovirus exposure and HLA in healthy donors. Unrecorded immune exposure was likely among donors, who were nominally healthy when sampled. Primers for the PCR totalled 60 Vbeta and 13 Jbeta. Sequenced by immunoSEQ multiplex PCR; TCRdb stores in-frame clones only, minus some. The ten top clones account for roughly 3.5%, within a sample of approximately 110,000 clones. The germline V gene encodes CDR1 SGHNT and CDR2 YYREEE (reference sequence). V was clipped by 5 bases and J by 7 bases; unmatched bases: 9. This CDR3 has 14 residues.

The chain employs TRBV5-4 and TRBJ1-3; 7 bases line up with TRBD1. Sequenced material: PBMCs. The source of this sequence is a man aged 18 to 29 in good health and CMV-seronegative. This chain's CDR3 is CASSSGTAPNTIYF. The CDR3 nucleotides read TGTGCCAGCAGTTCCGGGACAGCCCCGAACACCATATATTTT.